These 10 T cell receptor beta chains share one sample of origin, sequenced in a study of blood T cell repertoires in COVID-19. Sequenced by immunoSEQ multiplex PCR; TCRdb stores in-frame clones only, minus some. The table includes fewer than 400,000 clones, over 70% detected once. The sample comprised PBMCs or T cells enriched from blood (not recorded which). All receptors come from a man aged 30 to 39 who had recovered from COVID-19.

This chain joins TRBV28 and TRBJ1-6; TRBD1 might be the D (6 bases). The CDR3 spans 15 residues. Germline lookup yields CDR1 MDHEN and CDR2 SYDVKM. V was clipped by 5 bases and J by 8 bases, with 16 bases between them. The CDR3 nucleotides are TGTGCCAGCAGTCCTGGACCGAGGGGGTATTCACCCCTCCACTTT. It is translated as CASSPGPRGYSPLHF.

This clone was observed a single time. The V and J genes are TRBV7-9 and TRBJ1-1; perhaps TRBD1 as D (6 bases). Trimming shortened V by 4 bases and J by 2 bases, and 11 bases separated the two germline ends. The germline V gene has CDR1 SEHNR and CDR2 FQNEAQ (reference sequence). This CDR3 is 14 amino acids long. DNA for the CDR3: TGTGCCAGCAGCTCCAGACAGGTAAACACTGAAGCTTTCTTT. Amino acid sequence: CASSSRQVNTEAFF.

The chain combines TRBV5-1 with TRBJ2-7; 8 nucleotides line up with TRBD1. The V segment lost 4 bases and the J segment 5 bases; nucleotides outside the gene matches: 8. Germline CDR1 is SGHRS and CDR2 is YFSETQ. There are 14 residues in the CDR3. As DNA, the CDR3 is TGCGCCAGCAGCAGGGACAGGCTATTTGACGAGCAGTACTTC. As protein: CASSRDRLFDEQYF.

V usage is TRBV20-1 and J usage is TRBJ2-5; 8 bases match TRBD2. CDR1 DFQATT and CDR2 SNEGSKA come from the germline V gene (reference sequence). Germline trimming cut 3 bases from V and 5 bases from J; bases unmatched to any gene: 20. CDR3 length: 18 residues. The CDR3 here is CSASFPDRPGLVHETQYF. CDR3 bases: TGCAGTGCTAGTTTTCCCGATAGACCGGGACTAGTACACGAGACCCAGTACTTC.

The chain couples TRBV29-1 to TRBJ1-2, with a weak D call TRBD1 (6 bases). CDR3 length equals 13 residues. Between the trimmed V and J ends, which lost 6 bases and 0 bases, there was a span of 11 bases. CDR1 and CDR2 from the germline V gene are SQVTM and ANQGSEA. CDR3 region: CSVTDSSNYGYTF. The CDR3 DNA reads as TGCAGCGTCACGGACAGTTCTAACTATGGCTACACCTTC.

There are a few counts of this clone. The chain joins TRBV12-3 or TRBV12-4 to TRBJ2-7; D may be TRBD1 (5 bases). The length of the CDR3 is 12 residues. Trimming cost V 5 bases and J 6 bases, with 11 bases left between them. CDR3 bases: TGTGCCAGCAGTGGCAGGGCTGTCGAGCAGTACTTC. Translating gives CASSGRAVEQYF.

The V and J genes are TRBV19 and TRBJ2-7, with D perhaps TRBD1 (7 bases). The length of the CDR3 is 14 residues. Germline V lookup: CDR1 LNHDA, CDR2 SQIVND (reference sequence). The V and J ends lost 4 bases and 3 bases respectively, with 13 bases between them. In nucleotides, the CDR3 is TGTGCCAGTAGTACCCTGCGGGACAGCTACGAGCAGTACTTC. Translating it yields CASSTLRDSYEQYF.

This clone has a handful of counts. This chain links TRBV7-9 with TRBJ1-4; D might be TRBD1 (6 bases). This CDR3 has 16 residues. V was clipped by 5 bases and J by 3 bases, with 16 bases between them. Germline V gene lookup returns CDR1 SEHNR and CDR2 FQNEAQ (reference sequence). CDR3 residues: CASSPRYGQSNEKLFF. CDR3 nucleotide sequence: TGTGCCAGCAGCCCACGATATGGACAGTCTAATGAAAAACTGTTTTTT.

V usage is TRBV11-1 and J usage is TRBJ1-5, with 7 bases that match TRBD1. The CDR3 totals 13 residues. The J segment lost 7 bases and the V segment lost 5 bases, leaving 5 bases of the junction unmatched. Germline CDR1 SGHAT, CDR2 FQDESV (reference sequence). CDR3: CASSPGGGQPQHF. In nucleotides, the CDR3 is TGTGCCAGCAGCCCCGGAGGGGGCCAGCCCCAGCATTTT.

As DNA, the CDR3 is TGCGCCAGCAGCTTAACAGGAGTCGCGAACACCGGGGAGCTGTTTTTT. The encoded protein is CASSLTGVANTGELFF. The V gene is TRBV5-1, the J gene TRBJ2-2, with a tentative D call TRBD1 (5 bases). CDR1 and CDR2 (germline): SGHRS, YFSETQ. Trimming shortened V by 2 bases and J by 0 bases, and 11 bases separated the two germline ends. The CDR3 runs to 16 residues.